This TCR beta chain was captured by sequencing in a study of graft-versus-host responses after intestinal transplantation. Across the study: Transplant types were multivisceral, liver-intestinal, or isolated intestinal.

Libraries were prepared by immunoSEQ multiplex PCR; TCRdb keeps only in-frame clonotypes and omits some of them. The table has tens of thousands of clones, around 93% seen once. Regarding the study as a whole: Allografts carried high graft-versus-host to host-versus-graft clonal ratios in patients having graft-donor T cell macrochimerism. Declining HvG levels early post-transplant were linked to peak circulating GvH clone levels. Analysis identified GvH clones in recipient marrow, with some appearing first in ileum or blood.

The CDR3 runs 21 residues. As to this clone: The antigen is undetermined.

The sequencing used unstimulated CD8+ T cells sorted from spleen or lymph node cells, collected before intestinal transplant. V gene TRBV21-1 combines with J gene TRBJ2-2; the tabulated D call, TRBD2, remains unverified against the DNA. TRBV21-1 is assigned pseudogene status. The TCR was taken from a human donor who received an intestinal transplant. The CDR3 DNA sequence: TGTGCCAGCAGCAAATTCTTCCTCGGACTAGCGGGAGGGCGTTGCACCGGGGAGCTGTTTTTT. As protein: CASSKFFLGLAGGRCTGELFF.